This is a list of T cell receptor beta chains from one sample in a study of OX40 agonist ivuxolimab in advanced cancers. Method: immunoSEQ multiplex PCR; TCRdb's copy keeps in-frame clones and lacks some. Of around 93,000 clones listed, approximately 87% are singletons. The sequenced sample was CD4+ or CD8+ T cells sorted from blood, obtained in a trial of the OX40 agonist ivuxolimab. The receptor set was obtained from an adult with an advanced solid tumor such as melanoma, head and neck, liver or kidney cancer. CDR3s include the opening cysteine and the closing phenylalanine or tryptophan. D genes are given only for firm matches. Only part of the rows carry a size: once, few, many, or a class if the clone is expanded.

size: -; V: TRBV6-1; D: -; J: TRBJ1-5; DNA: TGTGCCAGCAGTGAAGAATCAGGGTTCAATCAGCCCCAGCATTTT; CDR3: CASSEESGFNQPQHF
size: -; V: TRBV18; D: -; J: TRBJ2-7; DNA: TGTGCCAGCTCACCACCGTCCTACGAGCAGTACTTC; CDR3: CASSPPSYEQYF
size: -; V: TRBV7-9; D: -; J: TRBJ1-2; DNA: TGTGCCAGCAGCCTGGGGCTTGGCTACACCTTC; CDR3: CASSLGLGYTF
size: -; V: TRBV7-9; D: -; J: TRBJ2-1; DNA: TGTGCCAGCAGCCCGAATCTAGGCTATGAGCAGTTCTTC; CDR3: CASSPNLGYEQFF
size: -; V: TRBV6-5; D: TRBD1; J: TRBJ2-3; DNA: TGTGCCACCTACTCGACAGGGAGCACAGATACGCAGTATTTT; CDR3: CATYSTGSTDTQYF
size: -; V: TRBV9; D: TRBD1; J: TRBJ1-3; DNA: TGTGCCAGCAGCGTAGCTATAGGGGACAGCTCTGGAAACACCATATATTTT; CDR3: CASSVAIGDSSGNTIYF
size: -; V: TRBV4-3; D: -; J: TRBJ1-5; DNA: TGCGCCAGCAGCCGAGGGACAAACCAGCCCCAGCATTTT; CDR3: CASSRGTNQPQHF
size: -; V: TRBV18; D: TRBD1; J: TRBJ1-5; DNA: TGTGCCAGCTCACCAGAGGGGGCGTTGGGTCAGCCCCAGCATTTT; CDR3: CASSPEGALGQPQHF
size: once; V: TRBV5-5; D: -; J: TRBJ1-1; DNA: TGTGCCAGCAGCTTGGGTTCGGGGGCCACTGAAGCTTTCTTT; CDR3: CASSLGSGATEAFF
size: -; V: TRBV19; D: TRBD2; J: TRBJ2-1; DNA: TGTGCCAGTAGTATTTTCCTCTCGGGACTAGTTGTTAGGAATGAGCAGTTCTTC; CDR3: CASSIFLSGLVVRNEQFF
size: -; V: TRBV4-3; D: -; J: TRBJ1-5; DNA: TGCGCCAGCAGCCCAAGCAGGATCTCCAATCAGCCCCAGCATTTT; CDR3: CASSPSRISNQPQHF
size: -; V: TRBV10-3; D: -; J: TRBJ1-5; DNA: TGTGCCATCAGTGAGAACCCTCCAGGGGAAGCCCAGCATTTT; CDR3: CAISENPPGEAQHF
size: -; V: TRBV19; D: -; J: TRBJ2-2; DNA: TGTGCCAGTAGTATAAGAGGCTCCAACACCGGGGAGCTGTTTTTT; CDR3: CASSIRGSNTGELFF
size: -; V: TRBV6-5; D: -; J: TRBJ2-1; DNA: TGTGCCAGCAGGGGGAGTTGGGGAAAATACAATGAGCAGTTCTTC; CDR3: CASRGSWGKYNEQFF
size: -; V: TRBV5-4; D: TRBD2; J: TRBJ2-7; DNA: TGTGCCAGCAGCCACGGGGGGACCTACGAGCAGTACTTC; CDR3: CASSHGGTYEQYF
size: -; V: TRBV5-8; D: -; J: TRBJ1-2; DNA: TGTGCCAGCAGCTTATGGGTCTACGCTAACTATGGCTACACCTTC; CDR3: CASSLWVYANYGYTF
size: -; V: TRBV7-2; D: -; J: TRBJ2-7; DNA: TGTGCCAGCAGCTTAGGGGTGGAGCAGTACTTC; CDR3: CASSLGVEQYF
size: -; V: TRBV29-1; D: TRBD2; J: TRBJ2-3; DNA: TGCAGCGTTGTCCCGGGGGGAAGCACAGATACGCAGTATTTT; CDR3: CSVVPGGSTDTQYF
size: -; V: TRBV19; D: TRBD2; J: TRBJ2-1; DNA: TGTGCCAGTAGTCAAAGCGGGGGGGCCATAAATGAGCAGTTCTTC; CDR3: CASSQSGGAINEQFF
size: -; V: TRBV14; D: TRBD1; J: TRBJ1-5; DNA: TGTGCCAGCAGCCAAGGACAGGGGCGTCAGCCCCAGCATTTT; CDR3: CASSQGQGRQPQHF
size: -; V: TRBV5-1; D: -; J: TRBJ2-7; DNA: TGCGCCAGCAGCCCGGACAGTTCCACATCCGAGCAGTACTTC; CDR3: CASSPDSSTSEQYF
size: once; V: TRBV7-2; D: -; J: TRBJ2-5; DNA: TGTGCCAGCAGCTTAGGAGGTCACCCGGGGGAGACCCAGTACTTC; CDR3: CASSLGGHPGETQYF
size: -; V: TRBV30; D: TRBD2; J: TRBJ2-5; DNA: TGTGCCTGGAGTGTACTTGGGCTAGCGGAAGAGACCCAGTACTTC; CDR3: CAWSVLGLAEETQYF
size: -; V: TRBV7-9; D: -; J: TRBJ2-7; DNA: TGTGCCAGCAGCTACCCCATGGCGGGTCGACGCTACGAGCAGTACTTC; CDR3: CASSYPMAGRRYEQYF
size: -; V: TRBV7-9; D: TRBD2; J: TRBJ2-1; DNA: TGTGCCAGCAGCTCCCTCGGACGTAGGGCGGGGGGAGTGTACAATGAGCAGTTCTTC; CDR3: CASSSLGRRAGGVYNEQFF
size: -; V: TRBV5-1; D: -; J: TRBJ1-1; DNA: TGCGCCAGCAGCATAGGACAGAGGAACACTGAAGCTTTCTTT; CDR3: CASSIGQRNTEAFF
size: -; V: TRBV19; D: -; J: TRBJ1-5; DNA: TGTGCCAGTAGTTCTGGGGCAAATAGCAATCAGCCCCAGCATTTT; CDR3: CASSSGANSNQPQHF